The rows below give T cell receptor beta chains drawn from one sample of a study of cytomegalovirus exposure and HLA in healthy donors. Sequenced by immunoSEQ multiplex PCR; TCRdb stores in-frame clones only, minus some. The table shows approximately 290,000 clones, with 80% occurring only once. Sequencing was done on a sample of PBMCs. The origin of the receptors is a girl aged 2-10 years in good health and CMV-seronegative. Each CDR3 is given with its conserved first and last residue. D genes are given only for firm matches. Only some rows state a clone size, as once, few, many or a class for expanded clones.

clone size: -; J gene: TRBJ2-1; V gene: TRBV6-1; D gene: TRBD2; CDR3 DNA: TGTGCCAGCAGTGAAGCGGGACTAGCGGGAGGAAATGAGCAGTTCTTC; CDR3 protein: CASSEAGLAGGNEQFF
clone size: -; J gene: TRBJ2-7; V gene: TRBV30; D gene: -; CDR3 DNA: TGTGCCTGGAGTCAAAACTACGAGCAGTACTTC; CDR3 protein: CAWSQNYEQYF
clone size: -; J gene: TRBJ2-1; V gene: TRBV7-2; D gene: -; CDR3 DNA: TGTGCCAGCAGCTTAGGGGCGGGGAGCTACAATGAGCAGTTCTTC; CDR3 protein: CASSLGAGSYNEQFF
clone size: -; J gene: TRBJ2-2; V gene: TRBV6-6; D gene: -; CDR3 DNA: TGTGCCAGCAGTTACGGTCCCGACAGGCCCGGGGAGCTGTTTTTT; CDR3 protein: CASSYGPDRPGELFF
clone size: -; J gene: TRBJ2-7; V gene: TRBV27; D gene: -; CDR3 DNA: TGTGCCAGCAGTTTAAGCGGGCCCTTTATCGCGCAGTACTTC; CDR3 protein: CASSLSGPFIAQYF
clone size: -; J gene: TRBJ2-7; V gene: TRBV5-1; D gene: TRBD2; CDR3 DNA: TGCGCCAGCAGCTTGGGGCTAGCGGAAGTCGGCTCCTACGAGCAGTACTTC; CDR3 protein: CASSLGLAEVGSYEQYF
clone size: -; J gene: TRBJ2-1; V gene: TRBV19; D gene: TRBD2; CDR3 DNA: TGTGCCAGCGGGACTAGCGGGAGGGCCCTCTATGAGCAGTTCTTC; CDR3 protein: CASGTSGRALYEQFF
clone size: -; J gene: TRBJ2-7; V gene: TRBV7-6; D gene: -; CDR3 DNA: TGTGCCAGCAGCTTAGGGGTGGGGGGTCGGAACGAGCAGTACTTC; CDR3 protein: CASSLGVGGRNEQYF
clone size: few; J gene: TRBJ1-2; V gene: TRBV6-5; D gene: TRBD1; CDR3 DNA: TGTGCCAGCAATGGACAGGGAGATGGCTACACCTTC; CDR3 protein: CASNGQGDGYTF
clone size: few; J gene: TRBJ2-7; V gene: TRBV27; D gene: TRBD1; CDR3 DNA: TGTGCCAGCAGTTCTCCGGCTCGGACAGGGGGCCCGGGGGAGCAGTACTTC; CDR3 protein: CASSSPARTGGPGEQYF
clone size: -; J gene: TRBJ2-3; V gene: TRBV7-9; D gene: TRBD2; CDR3 DNA: TGTGCCAGCAGCTCAGGACTAGCGGACACAGATACGCAGTATTTT; CDR3 protein: CASSSGLADTDTQYF
clone size: -; J gene: TRBJ2-3; V gene: TRBV7-3; D gene: TRBD2; CDR3 DNA: TGTGCCAGCAGCTTCAGCGGGAGCTTGGGAGATACGCAGTATTTT; CDR3 protein: CASSFSGSLGDTQYF
clone size: -; J gene: TRBJ2-1; V gene: TRBV19; D gene: TRBD1; CDR3 DNA: TGTGCCAGTAGTAACCTCCCCCCGGGACAGGGGCGAAATGAGCAGTTCTTC; CDR3 protein: CASSNLPPGQGRNEQFF
clone size: few; J gene: TRBJ2-7; V gene: TRBV18; D gene: TRBD2; CDR3 DNA: TGTGCCAGCACCCGGACTAGCGGGGGGCCCTACGAGCAGTACTTC; CDR3 protein: CASTRTSGGPYEQYF
clone size: -; J gene: TRBJ2-5; V gene: TRBV2; D gene: -; CDR3 DNA: TGTGCCAGCAGTGATTTGAGAGTGGAGACCCAGTACTTC; CDR3 protein: CASSDLRVETQYF
clone size: -; J gene: TRBJ2-2; V gene: TRBV7-9; D gene: -; CDR3 DNA: TGTGCCAGCAGCTTAGGGCGACCCGAGGGCACCGGGGAGCTGTTTTTT; CDR3 protein: CASSLGRPEGTGELFF
clone size: -; J gene: TRBJ2-1; V gene: TRBV10-3; D gene: TRBD1; CDR3 DNA: TGTGCCATCAACACACCCGGGACAGGGGTCAATGAGCAGTTCTTC; CDR3 protein: CAINTPGTGVNEQFF
clone size: -; J gene: TRBJ2-3; V gene: TRBV11-2; D gene: TRBD2; CDR3 DNA: TGTGCCAGCAGCTTATTTGCGGGGGGGCTTGATACGCAGTATTTT; CDR3 protein: CASSLFAGGLDTQYF
clone size: -; J gene: TRBJ2-1; V gene: TRBV7-8; D gene: TRBD1; CDR3 DNA: TGTGCCAGCAGCTTAGTGGCTCTCAGGGGGTTTAATGAGCAGTTCTTC; CDR3 protein: CASSLVALRGFNEQFF
clone size: -; J gene: TRBJ2-3; V gene: TRBV6-6; D gene: -; CDR3 DNA: TGTGCCAGCAGATGGAGGGGGCGTATTACAGATACGCAGTATTTT; CDR3 protein: CASRWRGRITDTQYF
clone size: -; J gene: TRBJ2-3; V gene: TRBV5-1; D gene: -; CDR3 DNA: TGCGCCAGCAGCTTGGAACAGGCCACTAGCACAGATACGCAGTATTTT; CDR3 protein: CASSLEQATSTDTQYF